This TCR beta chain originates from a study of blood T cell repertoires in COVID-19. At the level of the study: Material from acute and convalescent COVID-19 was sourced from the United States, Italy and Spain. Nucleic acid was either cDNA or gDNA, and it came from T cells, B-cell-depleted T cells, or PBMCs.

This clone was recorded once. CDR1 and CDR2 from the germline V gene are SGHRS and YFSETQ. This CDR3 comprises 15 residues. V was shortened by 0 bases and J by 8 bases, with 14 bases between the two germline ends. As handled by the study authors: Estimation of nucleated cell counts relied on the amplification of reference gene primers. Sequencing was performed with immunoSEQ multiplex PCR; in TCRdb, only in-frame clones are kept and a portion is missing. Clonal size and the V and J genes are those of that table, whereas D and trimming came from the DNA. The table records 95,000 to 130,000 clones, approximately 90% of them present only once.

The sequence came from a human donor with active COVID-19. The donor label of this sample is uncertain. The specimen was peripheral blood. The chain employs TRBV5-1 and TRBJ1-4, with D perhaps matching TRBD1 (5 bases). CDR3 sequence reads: CASSLVGAREEKLFF. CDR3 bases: TGCGCCAGCAGCTTGGTCGGGGCCCGGGAGGAAAAACTGTTTTTT.